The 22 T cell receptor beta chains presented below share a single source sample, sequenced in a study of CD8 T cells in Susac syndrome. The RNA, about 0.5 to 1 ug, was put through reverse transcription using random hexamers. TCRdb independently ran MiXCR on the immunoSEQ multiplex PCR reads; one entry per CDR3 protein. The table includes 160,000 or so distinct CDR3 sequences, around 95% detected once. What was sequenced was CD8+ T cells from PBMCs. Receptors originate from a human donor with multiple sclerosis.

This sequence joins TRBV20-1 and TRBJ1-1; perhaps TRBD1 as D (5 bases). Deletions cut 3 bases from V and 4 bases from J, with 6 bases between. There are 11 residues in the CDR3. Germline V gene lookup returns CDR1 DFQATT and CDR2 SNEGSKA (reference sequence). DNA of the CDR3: TGCAGTGCTAGCCAGGGCACTGAAGCTTTCTTT. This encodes CSASQGTEAFF.

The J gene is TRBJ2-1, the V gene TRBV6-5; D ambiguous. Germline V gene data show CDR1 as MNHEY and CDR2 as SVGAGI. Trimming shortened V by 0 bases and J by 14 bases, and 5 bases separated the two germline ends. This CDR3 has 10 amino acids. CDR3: CASSYSWKFF. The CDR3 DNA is TGTGCCAGCAGTTACTCGTGGAAGTTCTTC.

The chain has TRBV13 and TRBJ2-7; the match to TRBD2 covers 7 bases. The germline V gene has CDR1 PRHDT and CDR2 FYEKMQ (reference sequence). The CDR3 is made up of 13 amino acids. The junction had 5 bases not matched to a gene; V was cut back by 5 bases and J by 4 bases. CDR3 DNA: TGTGCCAGCAGCACCGGGACTAATTACGAGCAGTACTTC. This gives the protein CASSTGTNYEQYF. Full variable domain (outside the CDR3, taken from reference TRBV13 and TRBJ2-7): AAGVIQSPRHLIKEKRETATLKCYPIPRHDTVYWYQQGPGQDPQFLISFYEKMQSDKGSIPDRFSAQQFSDYHSELNMSSLELGDSALYFCASSTGTNYEQYFGPGTRLTVT.

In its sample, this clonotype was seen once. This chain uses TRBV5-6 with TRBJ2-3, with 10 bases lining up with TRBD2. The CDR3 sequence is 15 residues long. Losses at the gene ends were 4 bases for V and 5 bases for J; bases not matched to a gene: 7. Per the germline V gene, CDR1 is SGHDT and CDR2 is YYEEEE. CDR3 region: CASSIQRGGLDTQYF. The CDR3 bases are TGTGCCAGCAGCATCCAGCGGGGGGGCCTAGATACGCAGTATTTT.

In DNA, the CDR3 is TGTGCCAGCGGGGGGCAGGCGTACCAAGAGACCCAGTACTTC. It translates to CASGGQAYQETQYF. This chain links TRBV6-5 with TRBJ2-5; D might be TRBD1 or TRBD2, each matching 6 bases. Between the trimmed V and J ends, which lost 8 bases and 0 bases, there was a span of 13 bases. CDR3 length: 14 residues. Germline V gene lookup returns CDR1 MNHEY and CDR2 SVGAGI.

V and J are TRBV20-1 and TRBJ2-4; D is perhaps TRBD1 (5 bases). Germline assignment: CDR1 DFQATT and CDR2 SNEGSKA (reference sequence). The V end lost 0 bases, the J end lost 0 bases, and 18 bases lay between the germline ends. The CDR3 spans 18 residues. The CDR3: CSARDRERTPIAKNIQYF. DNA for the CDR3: TGCAGTGCTAGAGATCGCGAACGGACACCTATAGCCAAAAACATTCAGTACTTC.

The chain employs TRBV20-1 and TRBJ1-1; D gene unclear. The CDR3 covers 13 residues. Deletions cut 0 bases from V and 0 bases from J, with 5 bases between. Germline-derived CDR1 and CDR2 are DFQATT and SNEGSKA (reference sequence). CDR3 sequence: CSARDVMNTEAFF. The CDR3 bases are TGCAGTGCTAGAGATGTAATGAACACTGAAGCTTTCTTT.

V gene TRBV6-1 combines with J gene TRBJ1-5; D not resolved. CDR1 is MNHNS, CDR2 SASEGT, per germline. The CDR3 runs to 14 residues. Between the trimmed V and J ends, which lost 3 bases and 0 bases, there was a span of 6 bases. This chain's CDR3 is CASSDPYSNQPQHF. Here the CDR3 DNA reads TGTGCCAGCAGTGACCCTTATAGCAATCAGCCCCAGCATTTT.

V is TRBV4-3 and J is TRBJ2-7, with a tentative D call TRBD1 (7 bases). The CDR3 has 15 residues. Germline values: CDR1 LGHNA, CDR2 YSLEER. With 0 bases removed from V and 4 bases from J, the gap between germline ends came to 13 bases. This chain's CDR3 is CASSQEGSGGYEQYF. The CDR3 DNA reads TGCGCCAGCAGCCAAGAAGGGTCAGGGGGGTACGAGCAGTACTTC.

The CDR3 loop reads CASSAQTAFQETQYF. In nucleotides, the CDR3 is TGTGCCAGCAGCGCCCAGACAGCCTTCCAAGAGACCCAGTACTTC. This sequence joins TRBV9 and TRBJ2-5, with D perhaps TRBD1 (5 bases). The CDR3 is 15 residues long. Germline V lookup: CDR1 SGDLS, CDR2 YYNGEE. Trimming pared 3 bases from V and 1 base from J, leaving 13 bases between. The variable domain in full, with the rest retrieved from reference TRBV9 and TRBJ2-5, is DSGVTQTPKHLITATGQRVTLRCSPRSGDLSVYWYQQSLDQGLQFLIQYYNGEERAKGNILERFSAQQFPDLHSELNLSSLELGDSALYFCASSAQTAFQETQYFGPGTRLLVL.

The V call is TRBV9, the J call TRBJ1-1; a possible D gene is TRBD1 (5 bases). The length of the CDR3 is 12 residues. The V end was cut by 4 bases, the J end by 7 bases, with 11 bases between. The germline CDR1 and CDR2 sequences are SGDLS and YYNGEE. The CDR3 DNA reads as TGTGCCAGCAGCCCCGGGGGGGATGAAGCTTTCTTT. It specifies CASSPGGDEAFF.

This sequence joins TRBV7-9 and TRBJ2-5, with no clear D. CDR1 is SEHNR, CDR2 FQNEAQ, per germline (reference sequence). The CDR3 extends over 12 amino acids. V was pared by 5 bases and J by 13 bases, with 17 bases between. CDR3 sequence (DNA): TGTGCCAGCAGCGCCGGCGACTGGCCCTCGTACTTC. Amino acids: CASSAGDWPSYF.

CDR3 DNA: TGTGCCAGCAGCTTTGGACAGGTTGAAGCTTTCTTT. It codes for CASSFGQVEAFF. This chain links TRBV5-6 with TRBJ1-1, with 7 bases fitting TRBD1. V gave up 2 bases and J gave up 7 bases; unmatched junction bases: 2. From germline, CDR1 is SGHDT and CDR2 YYEEEE. CDR3 size: 12 residues.

The CDR3 sequence: CASSPSSRCDTQYF. The CDR3 nucleotides read TGTGCCAGCAGCCCCTCCTCGAGGTGTGATACGCAGTATTTT. V is TRBV9 and J is TRBJ2-3; no firm D call. Germline assignment: CDR1 SGDLS and CDR2 YYNGEE. V was pared by 4 bases and J by 6 bases, with 15 bases between. This CDR3 is built from 14 residues.

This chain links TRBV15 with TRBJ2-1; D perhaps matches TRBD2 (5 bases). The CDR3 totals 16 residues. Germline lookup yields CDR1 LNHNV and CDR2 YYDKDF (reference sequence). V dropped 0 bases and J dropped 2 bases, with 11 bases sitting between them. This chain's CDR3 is CATSRDPGSAYNEQFF. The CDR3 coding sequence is TGTGCCACCAGCAGAGATCCGGGGTCAGCCTACAATGAGCAGTTCTTC.

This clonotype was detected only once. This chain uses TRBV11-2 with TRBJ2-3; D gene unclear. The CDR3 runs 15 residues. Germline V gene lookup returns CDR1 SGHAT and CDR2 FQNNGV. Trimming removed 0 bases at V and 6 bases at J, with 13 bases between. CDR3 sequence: CASSLEGMTLDTQYF. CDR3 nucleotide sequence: TGTGCCAGCAGCTTAGAGGGTATGACACTCGATACGCAGTATTTT.

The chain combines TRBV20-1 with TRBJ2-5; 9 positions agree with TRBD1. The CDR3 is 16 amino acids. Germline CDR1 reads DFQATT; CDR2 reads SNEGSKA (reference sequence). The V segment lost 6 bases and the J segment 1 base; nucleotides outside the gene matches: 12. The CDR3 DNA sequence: TGCAGTGCGGAAAAAAGGACAGGGGCCTTCCAAGAGACCCAGTACTTC. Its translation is CSAEKRTGAFQETQYF.

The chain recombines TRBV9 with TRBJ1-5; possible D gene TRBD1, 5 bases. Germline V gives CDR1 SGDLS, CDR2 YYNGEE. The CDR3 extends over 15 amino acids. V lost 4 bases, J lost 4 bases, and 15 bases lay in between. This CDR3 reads CASSPNGHKNQPQHF. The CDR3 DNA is TGTGCCAGCAGCCCAAATGGACATAAGAATCAGCCCCAGCATTTT. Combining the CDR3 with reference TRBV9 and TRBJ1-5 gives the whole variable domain DSGVTQTPKHLITATGQRVTLRCSPRSGDLSVYWYQQSLDQGLQFLIQYYNGEERAKGNILERFSAQQFPDLHSELNLSSLELGDSALYFCASSPNGHKNQPQHFGDGTRLSIL.

The CDR3 nucleotides are TGTGCCAGCAGCCGACCGGGGTACGAGGATGGCTACACCTTC. Translated: CASSRPGYEDGYTF. The V and J genes are TRBV12-3 or TRBV12-4 and TRBJ1-2; D unclear. The CDR3 contains 14 residues. Trimming pared 6 bases from V and 6 bases from J, leaving 17 bases between.

The CDR3 DNA sequence: TGCAGTGCTATCGAACCGGGACAGGTTGACGATCAGCCCCAGCATTTT. Amino acids: CSAIEPGQVDDQPQHF. V gene TRBV20-1 combines with J gene TRBJ1-5, with 8 bases that match TRBD1. CDR1 DFQATT and CDR2 SNEGSKA come from the germline V gene (reference sequence). This CDR3 is 16 amino acids long. J was trimmed by 5 bases and V by 4 bases; bases with no gene match: 13.

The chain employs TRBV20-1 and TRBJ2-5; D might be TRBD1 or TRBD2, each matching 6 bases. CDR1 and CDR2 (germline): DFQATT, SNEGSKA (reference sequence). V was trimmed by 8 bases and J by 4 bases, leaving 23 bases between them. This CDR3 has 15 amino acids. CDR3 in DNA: TGCAGTCCTGATGGAGGGGGAGTCCTTCTAGAGACCCAGTACTTC. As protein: CSPDGGGVLLETQYF.

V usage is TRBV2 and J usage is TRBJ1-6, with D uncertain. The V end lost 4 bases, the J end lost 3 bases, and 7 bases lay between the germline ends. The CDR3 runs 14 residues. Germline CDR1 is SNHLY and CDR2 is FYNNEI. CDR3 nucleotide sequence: TGTGCCAGCAGTGGTGACGTCTATAATTCACCCCTCCACTTT. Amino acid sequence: CASSGDVYNSPLHF.